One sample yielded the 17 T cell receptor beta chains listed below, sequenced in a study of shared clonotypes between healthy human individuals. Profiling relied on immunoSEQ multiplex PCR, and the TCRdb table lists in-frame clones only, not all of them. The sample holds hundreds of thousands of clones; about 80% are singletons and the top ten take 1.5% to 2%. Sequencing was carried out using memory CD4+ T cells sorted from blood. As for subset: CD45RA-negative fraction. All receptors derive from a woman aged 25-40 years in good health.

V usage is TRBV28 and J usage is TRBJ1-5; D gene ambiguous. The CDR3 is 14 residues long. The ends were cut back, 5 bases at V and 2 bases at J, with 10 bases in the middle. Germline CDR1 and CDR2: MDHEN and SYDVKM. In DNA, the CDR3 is TGTGCCAGCAGTAGGGAACATCGCAATCAGCCCCAGCATTTT. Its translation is CASSREHRNQPQHF.

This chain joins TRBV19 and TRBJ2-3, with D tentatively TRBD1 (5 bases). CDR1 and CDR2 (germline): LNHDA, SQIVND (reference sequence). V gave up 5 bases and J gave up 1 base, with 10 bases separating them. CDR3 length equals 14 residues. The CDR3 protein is CASSPRQRTDTQYF. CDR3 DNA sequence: TGTGCCAGTAGTCCGCGACAGCGCACAGATACGCAGTATTTT. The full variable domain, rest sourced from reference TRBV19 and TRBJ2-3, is DGGITQSPKYLFRKEGQNVTLSCEQNLNHDAMYWYRQDPGQGLRLIYYSQIVNDFQKGDIAEGYSVSREKKESFPLTVTSAQKNPTAFYLCASSPRQRTDTQYFGPGTRLTVL.

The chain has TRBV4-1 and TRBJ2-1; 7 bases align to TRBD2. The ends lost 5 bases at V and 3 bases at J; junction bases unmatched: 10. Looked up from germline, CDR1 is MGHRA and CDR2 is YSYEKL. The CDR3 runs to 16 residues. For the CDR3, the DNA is TGCGCCAGCAGCGGTCGAGGCAGCGGGATCTACAATGAGCAGTTCTTC. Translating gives CASSGRGSGIYNEQFF.

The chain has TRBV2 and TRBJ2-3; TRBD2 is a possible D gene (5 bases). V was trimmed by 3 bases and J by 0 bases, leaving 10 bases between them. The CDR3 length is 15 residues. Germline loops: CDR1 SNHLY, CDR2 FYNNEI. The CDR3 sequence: CASSERAGSTDTQYF. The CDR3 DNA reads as TGTGCCAGCAGTGAGAGGGCGGGCAGCACAGATACGCAGTATTTT.

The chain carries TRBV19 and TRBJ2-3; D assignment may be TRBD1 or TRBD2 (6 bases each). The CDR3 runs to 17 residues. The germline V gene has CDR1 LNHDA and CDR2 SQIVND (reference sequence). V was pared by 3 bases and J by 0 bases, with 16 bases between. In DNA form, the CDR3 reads TGTGCCAGTAGTATGGGGAGGACAGCCAAAAGCACAGATACGCAGTATTTT. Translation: CASSMGRTAKSTDTQYF.

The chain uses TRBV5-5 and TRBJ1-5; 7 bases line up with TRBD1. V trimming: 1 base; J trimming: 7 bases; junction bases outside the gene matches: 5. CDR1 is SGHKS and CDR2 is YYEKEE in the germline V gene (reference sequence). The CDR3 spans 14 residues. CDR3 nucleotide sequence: TGTGCCAGCAGCTTGACAGGGGAAGGGCAGCCCCAGCATTTT. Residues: CASSLTGEGQPQHF.

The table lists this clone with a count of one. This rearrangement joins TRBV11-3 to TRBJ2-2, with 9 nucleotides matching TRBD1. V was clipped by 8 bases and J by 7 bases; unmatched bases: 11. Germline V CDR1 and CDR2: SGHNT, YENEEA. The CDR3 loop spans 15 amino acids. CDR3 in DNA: TGTGCCAGCGGGACCTACAGGGGGCCTCGCGGGGAGCTGTTTTTT. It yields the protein CASGTYRGPRGELFF.

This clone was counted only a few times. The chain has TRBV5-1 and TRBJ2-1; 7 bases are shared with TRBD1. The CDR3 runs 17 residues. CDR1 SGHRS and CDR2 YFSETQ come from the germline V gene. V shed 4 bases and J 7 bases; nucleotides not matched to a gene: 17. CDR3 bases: TGCGCCAGCAGCCTAAAACAGGGGTCTATGCCGGTAAATGAGCAGTTCTTC. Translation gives CASSLKQGSMPVNEQFF.

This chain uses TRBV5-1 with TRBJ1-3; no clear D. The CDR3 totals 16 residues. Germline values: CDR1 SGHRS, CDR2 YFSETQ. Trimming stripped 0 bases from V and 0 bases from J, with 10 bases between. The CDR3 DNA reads TGCGCCAGCAGCTTGGCCCTAACTAACTCTGGAAACACCATATATTTT. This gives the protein CASSLALTNSGNTIYF.

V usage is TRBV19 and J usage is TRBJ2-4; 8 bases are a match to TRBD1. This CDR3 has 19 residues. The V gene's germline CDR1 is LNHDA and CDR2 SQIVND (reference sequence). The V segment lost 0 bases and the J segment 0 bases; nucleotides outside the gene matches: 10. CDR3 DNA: TGTGCCAGTAGTATAGAAGGACAGGGAACTCGGCTAGCCAAAAACATTCAGTACTTC. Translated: CASSIEGQGTRLAKNIQYF.

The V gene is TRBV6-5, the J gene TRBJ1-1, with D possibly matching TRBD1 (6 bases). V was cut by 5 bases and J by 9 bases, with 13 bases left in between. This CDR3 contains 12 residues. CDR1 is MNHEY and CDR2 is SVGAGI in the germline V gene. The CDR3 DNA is TGTGCCAGCAGTGGCAGGGGTAAGAAAGCTTTCTTT. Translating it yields CASSGRGKKAFF.

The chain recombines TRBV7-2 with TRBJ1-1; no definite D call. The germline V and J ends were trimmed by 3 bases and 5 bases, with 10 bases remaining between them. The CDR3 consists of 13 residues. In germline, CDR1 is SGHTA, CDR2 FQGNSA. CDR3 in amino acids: CASSFGPGTEAFF. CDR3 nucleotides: TGTGCCAGCAGCTTCGGACCTGGGACTGAAGCTTTCTTT.

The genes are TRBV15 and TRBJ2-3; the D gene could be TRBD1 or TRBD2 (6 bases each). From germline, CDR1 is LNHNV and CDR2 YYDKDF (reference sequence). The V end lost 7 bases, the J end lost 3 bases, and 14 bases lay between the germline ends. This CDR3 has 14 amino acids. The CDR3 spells CATKGGVGTDTQYF. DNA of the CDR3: TGTGCCACCAAGGGGGGAGTGGGGACAGATACGCAGTATTTT.

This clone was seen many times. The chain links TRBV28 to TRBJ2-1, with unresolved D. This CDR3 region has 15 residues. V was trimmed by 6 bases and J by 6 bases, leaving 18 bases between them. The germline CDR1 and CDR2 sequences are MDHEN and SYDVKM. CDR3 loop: CASRSGFTPGNEQFF. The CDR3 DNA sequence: TGTGCCAGCAGGTCCGGATTCACTCCTGGCAATGAGCAGTTCTTC.

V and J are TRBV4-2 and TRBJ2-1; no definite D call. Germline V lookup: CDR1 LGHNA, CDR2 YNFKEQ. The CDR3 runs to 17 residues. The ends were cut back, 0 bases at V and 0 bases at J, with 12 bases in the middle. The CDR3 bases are TGTGCCAGCAGCCAAGATGGTCCGCGGTCCTCCTACAATGAGCAGTTCTTC. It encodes CASSQDGPRSSYNEQFF.

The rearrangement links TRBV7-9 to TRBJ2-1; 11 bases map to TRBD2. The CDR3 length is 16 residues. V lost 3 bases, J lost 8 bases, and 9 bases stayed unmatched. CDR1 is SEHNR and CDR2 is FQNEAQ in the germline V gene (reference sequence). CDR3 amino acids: CASSFTQTSGIHEQFF. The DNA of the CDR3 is TGTGCCAGCAGCTTCACTCAGACTAGCGGGATCCATGAGCAGTTCTTC.

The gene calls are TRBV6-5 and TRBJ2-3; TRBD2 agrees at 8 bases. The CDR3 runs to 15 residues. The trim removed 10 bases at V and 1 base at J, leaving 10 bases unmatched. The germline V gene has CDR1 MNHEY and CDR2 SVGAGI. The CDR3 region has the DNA TGTGCCACTCAGGGGCTAGCGGGCGGCACAGATACGCAGTATTTT. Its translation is CATQGLAGGTDTQYF.